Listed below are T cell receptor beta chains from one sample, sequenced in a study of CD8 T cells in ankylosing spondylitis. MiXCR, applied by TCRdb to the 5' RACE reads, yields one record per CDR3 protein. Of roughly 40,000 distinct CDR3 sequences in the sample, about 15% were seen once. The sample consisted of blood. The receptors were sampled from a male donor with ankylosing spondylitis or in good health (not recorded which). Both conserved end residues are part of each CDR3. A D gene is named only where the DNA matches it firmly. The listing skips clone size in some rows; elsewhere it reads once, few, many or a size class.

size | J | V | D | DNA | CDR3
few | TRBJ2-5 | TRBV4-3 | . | TGCGCCAGCAGCCAAGGGGGAAAGGGCCTCGAAGAGACCCAGTACTTC | CASSQGGKGLEETQYF
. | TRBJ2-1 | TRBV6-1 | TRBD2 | TGTGCCAGCAGTGATAGGACTAGCGGGATCAATGAGCAGTTCTTC | CASSDRTSGINEQFF
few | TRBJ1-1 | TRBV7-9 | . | TGTGCCAGCTCTAGGGAGACTGAAGCTTTCTTT | CASSRETEAFF
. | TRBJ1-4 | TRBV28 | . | TGTGCCGGGGGGCTGGGTGAAAAACTGTTTTTT | CAGGLGEKLFF
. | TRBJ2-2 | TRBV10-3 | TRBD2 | TGTGCCATCAGTCCGACTAGCGGGAGACCGAACACCGGGGAGCTGTTTTTT | CAISPTSGRPNTGELFF
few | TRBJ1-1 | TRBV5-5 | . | TGTGCCAGCAGTACCTCTGACAACCCGGGCACTGAAGCTTTCTTT | CASSTSDNPGTEAFF
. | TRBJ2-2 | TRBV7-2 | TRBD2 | TGTGCCAGCAGCTTATTCGCGGGAGGGCTGACCGGGGAGCTGTTTTTT | CASSLFAGGLTGELFF
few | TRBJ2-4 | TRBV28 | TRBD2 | TGTGCCAGCAGACCGGGACTAGCGGGAGTTCCGGAAAACATTCAGTACTTC | CASRPGLAGVPENIQYF
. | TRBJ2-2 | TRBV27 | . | TGTGCCAGCAGTTTTGGAACCGGGAACACCGGGGAGCTGTTTTTT | CASSFGTGNTGELFF
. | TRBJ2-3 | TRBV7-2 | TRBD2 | TGTGCCAGCAGCCCTCGGGGAGGAGCGGGGGGTAACAAGTATTTT | CASSPRGGAGGNKYF
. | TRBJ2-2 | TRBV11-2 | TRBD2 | TGTGCCAGCAGCTATGGCGGGGGGGCCCCCGGGGAGCTGTTTTTT | CASSYGGGAPGELFF
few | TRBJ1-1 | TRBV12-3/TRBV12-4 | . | TGTGCCAGCAGTTTAGCAGCGAACACTGAAGCTTTCTTT | CASSLAANTEAFF
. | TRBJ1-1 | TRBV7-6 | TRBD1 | TGTGCCAGCAGCGGGACAGCGAACACTGAAGCTTTCTTT | CASSGTANTEAFF
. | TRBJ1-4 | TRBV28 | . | TGTGCCAGCAGCTTAACGAGAGGGCCTCGGGAAAAACTGTTTTTT | CASSLTRGPREKLFF
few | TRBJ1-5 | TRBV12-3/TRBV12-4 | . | TGTGCCAGCAGCACCTTTTATCAGCCCCAGCATTTT | CASSTFYQPQHF
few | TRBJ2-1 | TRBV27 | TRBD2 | TGTGCCAGCAGTCTAGCGGGAGGAAACTACAATGAGCAGTTCTTC | CASSLAGGNYNEQFF
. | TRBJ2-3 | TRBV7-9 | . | TGTGCCAGCAGCGGTAGGGGTTCCGCACTCAATACGCAGTATTTT | CASSGRGSALNTQYF
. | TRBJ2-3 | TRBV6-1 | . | TGTGCCAGCAGTGAAAAGGGGCTTTGGGCAGATACGCAGTATTTT | CASSEKGLWADTQYF
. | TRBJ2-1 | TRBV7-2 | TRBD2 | TGTGCCAGCAGCTTAGAGATAGCGGGAGGGAGTGGTGAGCAGTTCTTC | CASSLEIAGGSGEQFF
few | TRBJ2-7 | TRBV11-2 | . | TGTGCCAGCAGCTTAGAGGGGTCCTCCTCCTACGAGCAGTACTTC | CASSLEGSSSYEQYF
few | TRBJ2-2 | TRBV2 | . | TGTGCCAGCAGGGGACAGAACACCGGGGAGCTGTTTTTT | CASRGQNTGELFF
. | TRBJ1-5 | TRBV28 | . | TGTGCCAGCAGTCCCCCCGGGGGTGTCCATCAGCCCCAGCATTTT | CASSPPGGVHQPQHF
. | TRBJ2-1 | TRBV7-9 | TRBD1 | TGTGCCAGCAGCCCCCGAGGGGGCAGCGCTTACAATGAGCAGTTCTTC | CASSPRGGSAYNEQFF
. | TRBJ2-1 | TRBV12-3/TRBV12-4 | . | TGTGCCAGCAGTTTAGATGCTGAGCAGTTCTTC | CASSLDAEQFF
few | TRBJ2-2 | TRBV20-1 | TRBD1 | TGCAGTGTTAGGAGACGACAGGGTAGGAACACCGGGGAGCTGTTTTTT | CSVRRRQGRNTGELFF
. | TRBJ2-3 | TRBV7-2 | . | TGTGCCAGCAGCCCTCAGACCAGCACAGATACGCAGTATTTT | CASSPQTSTDTQYF
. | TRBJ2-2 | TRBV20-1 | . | TGCGGCACACGGAAACCGAACACCGGGGAGCTGTTTTTT | CGTRKPNTGELFF
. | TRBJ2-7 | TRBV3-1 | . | TGTGCCAGCAGCCAGAGGAGGCCGAGGGGGGGCGAGCAGTACTTC | CASSQRRPRGGEQYF
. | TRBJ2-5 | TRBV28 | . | TGTGCCAGCAGTTTGGACGCCAGGGAACAAGAGACCCAGTACTTC | CASSLDAREQETQYF
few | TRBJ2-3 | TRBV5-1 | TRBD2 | TGCGCCAGCACCCCGACTAGCGGGGGGACAGATACGCAGTATTTT | CASTPTSGGTDTQYF
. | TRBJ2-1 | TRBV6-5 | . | TGTGCCAGCAGTTACGGGCTTTCAGGAAACAATGAGCAGTTCTTC | CASSYGLSGNNEQFF
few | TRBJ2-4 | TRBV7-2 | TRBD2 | TGTGCCAGCAGCTCCGGGACTAGCGGGAGGGCGATAGCCAAAAACATTCAGTACTTC | CASSSGTSGRAIAKNIQYF
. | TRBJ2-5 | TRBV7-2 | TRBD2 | TGTGCCAGCACCAAGCGGGGCCAAGAGACCCAGTACTTC | CASTKRGQETQYF
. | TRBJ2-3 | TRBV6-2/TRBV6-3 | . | TGTGCCACGTCACGGGATTTTACGCAGTATTTT | CATSRDFTQYF
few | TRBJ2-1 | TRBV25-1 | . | TGTGCCAGCAGTGTTCGGGGCATAAATGAGCAGTTCTTC | CASSVRGINEQFF
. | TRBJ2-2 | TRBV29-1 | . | TGCAGCGTTGGAGGCCTCACGAACACCGGGGAGCTGTTTTTT | CSVGGLTNTGELFF
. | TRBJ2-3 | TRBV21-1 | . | TGTGCCAGCAGCGCCAAATTAGACAGCACAGATACGCAGTATTTT | CASSAKLDSTDTQYF
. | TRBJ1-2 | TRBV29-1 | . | TGCAGCGTTGAGTTTGGCAGAGATGTCTATGGCTACACCTTC | CSVEFGRDVYGYTF
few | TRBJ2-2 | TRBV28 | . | TGTGCCAGCAGGGACAGACCAAACACCGGGGAGCTGTTTTTT | CASRDRPNTGELFF
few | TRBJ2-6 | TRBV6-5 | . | TGTGCCAGCAGTTCGGGGAGCTCTGGGGCCAACGTCCTGACTTTC | CASSSGSSGANVLTF
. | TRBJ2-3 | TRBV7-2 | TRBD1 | TGTGCCAGCAGCTCCTGGACAGGGGCAGATACGCAGTATTTT | CASSSWTGADTQYF
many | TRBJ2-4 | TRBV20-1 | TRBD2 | TGCAGTGCTAGAGATCTTGTTAGCGGGGCTGCCAAAAACATTCAGTACTTC | CSARDLVSGAAKNIQYF
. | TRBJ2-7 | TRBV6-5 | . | TGTGCCAGCAGCACCGACATTAGATGGGGGCACGAGCAGTACTTC | CASSTDIRWGHEQYF
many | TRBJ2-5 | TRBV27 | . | TGTGCCAGCAGTTTATCTTTAATCGAGACCCAGTACTTC | CASSLSLIETQYF
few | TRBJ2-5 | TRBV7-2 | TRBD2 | TGTGCCAGCAGCCTTCAGCGGGAGGGGACCCAGTACTTC | CASSLQREGTQYF
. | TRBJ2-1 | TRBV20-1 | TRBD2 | TGCAGTGCTCCCCGGACTAGCGGGGCCAATGAGCAGTTCTTC | CSAPRTSGANEQFF
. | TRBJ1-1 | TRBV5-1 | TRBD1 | TGCGCCAGCAGCCCTGAAGGCAGGGGGCTTACTGAAGCTTTCTTT | CASSPEGRGLTEAFF
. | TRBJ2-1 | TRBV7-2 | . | TGTGCCAGCAGCTCGGAATCTTACAATGAGCAGTTCTTC | CASSSESYNEQFF
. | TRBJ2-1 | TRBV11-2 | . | TGTGCCAGCAGTCTAGGAGAGCGACAGTACAATGAGCAGTTCTTC | CASSLGERQYNEQFF
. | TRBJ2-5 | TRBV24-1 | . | TGTGCCACCAGTGATTGGCGGGTAGAGACCCAGTACTTC | CATSDWRVETQYF
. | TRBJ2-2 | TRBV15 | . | TGTGCCACCAGCAGAGAAGGGCAAGGGACCGGGGAGCTGTTTTTT | CATSREGQGTGELFF
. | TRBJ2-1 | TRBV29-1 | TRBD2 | TGCAGCGTAAAGCGGGGGGGCAATGAGCAGTTCTTC | CSVKRGGNEQFF
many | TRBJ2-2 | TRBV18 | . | TGTGCCAGCTCACCAACAGGGAACACCGGGGAGCTGTTTTTT | CASSPTGNTGELFF